This is a list of T cell receptor beta chains from one sample in a study of immune evolution from preneoplasia to lung adenocarcinoma. Libraries were prepared by immunoSEQ multiplex PCR; TCRdb keeps only in-frame clonotypes and omits some of them. The data contain some 6,100 clones, about 82% of them singletons. The sample comprised FFPE adjacent normal lung tissue. All receptors come from an older donor with lung adenocarcinoma. Each CDR3 is given with its conserved first and last residue. D genes are given only for firm matches. Size values are once, few and many counts, or a class for expanded clones, and some rows have none.

CDR3 protein,CDR3 DNA,clone size,D gene,J gene,V gene
CASSSTGNEQYF,TGTGCCAGCAGCTCCACAGGGAACGAGCAGTACTTC,NA,NA,TRBJ2-7,TRBV7-2
CASSFLLPHEQYF,TGTGCCAGCAGCTTCCTCCTCCCCCACGAGCAGTACTTC,NA,NA,TRBJ2-7,TRBV11-2
CATSRSGSYNEQFF,TGTGCCACCAGCAGGAGCGGGTCCTACAATGAGCAGTTCTTC,NA,NA,TRBJ2-1,TRBV15
CASSYRGHSYEQYF,TGTGCCAGCAGCTACAGGGGCCACTCCTACGAGCAGTACTTC,few,TRBD1,TRBJ2-7,TRBV7-7
CASSTSSGRNEQFF,TGTGCCAGCAGCACATCTAGCGGGAGGAATGAGCAGTTCTTC,NA,TRBD2,TRBJ2-1,TRBV7-2
CAIREQGGLLDEQFF,TGTGCTATCAGGGAACAGGGGGGTCTTCTTGATGAGCAGTTCTTC,NA,TRBD1,TRBJ2-1,TRBV10-3
CASSSVGQETQYF,TGTGCCAGCAGCTCCGTGGGGCAAGAGACCCAGTACTTC,few,NA,TRBJ2-5,TRBV5-5
CASSHATGGAETQYF,TGCGCCAGCAGCCACGCGACAGGGGGCGCAGAGACCCAGTACTTC,NA,TRBD1,TRBJ2-5,TRBV4-3
CASSPVYANTGELFF,TGCGCCAGCAGCCCAGTCTACGCGAACACCGGGGAGCTGTTTTTT,large,NA,TRBJ2-2,TRBV4-3
CASIQDFTGELFF,TGCGCCAGCATCCAGGACTTCACCGGGGAGCTGTTTTTT,NA,NA,TRBJ2-2,TRBV5-1